The 13 T cell receptor beta chains given below trace back to one sample, sequenced in a study of T cell responses to AZD1222 COVID-19 vaccine (dated by TCRdb to about 2021). Receptor libraries were prepared by the immunoSEQ multiplex PCR assay. TCRdb took over this immuneACCESS table, retaining in-frame rearrangements with V and J assigned. Such tables are incomplete; in checked studies, under half of the missing clones stem from an unresolved V gene, and the remainder is unexplained. The sample data list under 150,000 clones, and 90% of these were observed just once. The ten largest clones capture about 7% of the sample. In light of the paper, this sample's time point label describes: baseline before first vaccination. The material was peripheral blood, obtained on day 0 of AZD1222 vaccination. Receptors were obtained from an adult in good health.

The chain employs TRBV28 and TRBJ2-7; the match to TRBD2 covers 7 bases. V dropped 2 bases and J dropped 3; count of bases not matched to a gene: 4. CDR3 length: 14 amino acids. Germline V lookup: CDR1 MDHEN, CDR2 SYDVKM. The CDR3 sequence is CASSLAGDFYEQYF. The CDR3 coding sequence is TGTGCCAGCAGTTTAGCGGGAGATTTCTACGAGCAGTACTTC.

The chain links TRBV14 to TRBJ2-1; TRBD2 matches 8 bases. The ends lost 1 base at V and 10 bases at J; junction bases unmatched: 12. The length of the CDR3 is 16 residues. Germline-derived CDR1 and CDR2 are SGHDN and FVKESK. Here the CDR3 DNA reads TGTGCCAGCAGCCAAGCGCGAGCGGGAGAGTCAGAAGAGCAGTTCTTC. Translation: CASSQARAGESEEQFF.

V and J are TRBV6-5 and TRBJ2-3; D may be TRBD1 or TRBD2 (5 bases each). From germline, CDR1 is MNHEY and CDR2 SVGAGI. The CDR3 is made up of 14 amino acids. The ends were cut back, 3 bases at V and 4 bases at J, with 11 bases in the middle. CDR3 nucleotide sequence: TGTGCCAGCAGTTATCGGGGCAGCGCAGATACGCAGTATTTT. Encoded protein: CASSYRGSADTQYF.

The chain recombines TRBV9 with TRBJ1-3, with D unresolved. Trimming shortened V by 1 base and J by 0 bases, and 5 bases separated the two germline ends. CDR3 length equals 14 residues. Germline CDR1 reads SGDLS; CDR2 reads YYNGEE. The CDR3 is CASSVLPSGNTIYF. The DNA of the CDR3 is TGTGCCAGCAGCGTATTACCCTCTGGAAACACCATATATTTT. Drawing the rest from reference TRBV9 and TRBJ1-3, the complete variable domain is DSGVTQTPKHLITATGQRVTLRCSPRSGDLSVYWYQQSLDQGLQFLIQYYNGEERAKGNILERFSAQQFPDLHSELNLSSLELGDSALYFCASSVLPSGNTIYFGEGSWLTVV.

This chain uses TRBV6-1 with TRBJ2-7; D is possibly TRBD1 (5 bases). CDR1 and CDR2 from the germline V gene are MNHNS and SASEGT. Trimming left V 1 base short and J 4 bases short, with 5 bases between. This CDR3 is 12 amino acids long. The DNA of the CDR3 is TGTGCCAGCAGTGAAGAGGGGTACGAGCAGTACTTC. This encodes CASSEEGYEQYF.

The gene calls are TRBV10-3 and TRBJ1-6; 7 bases map to TRBD1. There are 15 residues in the CDR3. Looked up from germline, CDR1 is ENHRY and CDR2 is SYGVKD. The V and J ends lost 10 bases and 5 bases, in that order; junction bases with no gene match: 11. The DNA of the CDR3 is TGTGCCACCGGGGACAGTGGGGTCGATAATTCACCCCTCCACTTT. Its protein product is CATGDSGVDNSPLHF.

The chain couples TRBV28 to TRBJ2-3; 13 nucleotides align to TRBD2. Germline CDR1 MDHEN, CDR2 SYDVKM. V shed 6 bases, J shed 0 bases, and the junction held 6 bases outside the gene matches. The CDR3 totals 17 residues. The CDR3 nucleotides are TGTGCCAGCAGGCGGGGGGGACTAGCGGGGAGCACAGATACGCAGTATTTT. Amino acid sequence: CASRRGGLAGSTDTQYF. Variable domain in full (rest from reference TRBV28 and TRBJ2-3): DVKVTQSSRYLVKRTGEKVFLECVQDMDHENMFWYRQDPGLGLRLIYFSYDVKMKEKGDIPEGYSVSREKKERFSLILESASTNQTSMYLCASRRGGLAGSTDTQYFGPGTRLTVL.

The chain couples TRBV6-5 to TRBJ2-3, with TRBD1 matching over 11 bases. Germline CDR1 is MNHEY and CDR2 is SVGAGI. This CDR3 is built from 15 residues. Trimming cost V 10 bases and J 4 bases; bases outside gene matches: 10. The CDR3 DNA is TGTGCCACACAGGCGGGACAGGGGGTCTCAGATACGCAGTATTTT. This encodes CATQAGQGVSDTQYF.

V is TRBV28 and J is TRBJ1-4, with a possible D match to TRBD1 (5 bases). Trimming stripped 4 bases from V and 6 bases from J, with 12 bases between. CDR1 MDHEN and CDR2 SYDVKM come from the germline V gene. This CDR3 is built from 14 residues. CDR3 nucleotides: TGTGCCAGCAGTTCTCCTGACAGACATGAAAAACTGTTTTTT. Protein product: CASSSPDRHEKLFF.

The chain has TRBV19 and TRBJ1-5; 7 bases map to TRBD1. There are 14 residues in the CDR3. Losses at the gene ends were 6 bases for V and 7 bases for J; bases not matched to a gene: 9. Germline V gene lookup returns CDR1 LNHDA and CDR2 SQIVND (reference sequence). The CDR3 protein is CASSPQGYGQPQHF. CDR3 in DNA: TGTGCCAGTAGCCCACAGGGGTACGGACAGCCCCAGCATTTT.

This clone was recorded only once. The chain is built from TRBV4-3 and TRBJ2-7; D is unresolved. V shed 0 bases and J shed 2 bases, with 11 bases lying between them. Germline assignment: CDR1 LGHNA and CDR2 YSLEER. The CDR3 has 15 amino acids. Written as DNA, the CDR3 is TGCGCCAGCAGCCAAGATCTTCGCAGCACCTACGAGCAGTACTTC. It codes for CASSQDLRSTYEQYF.

This clone appeared once. The V and J genes are TRBV4-1 and TRBJ1-4; perhaps TRBD1 as D (6 bases). V lost 0 bases and J 3 bases, leaving 11 bases between the germline ends. This CDR3 spans 16 amino acids. Germline CDR1 is MGHRA and CDR2 is YSYEKL. The CDR3 bases are TGCGCCAGCAGCCAAGAATCAGCAGGGGCTAATGAAAAACTGTTTTTT. Its protein is CASSQESAGANEKLFF.

The CDR3 is CASSLRGGPGEQYF. In DNA, the CDR3 is TGTGCCAGCAGCTTGAGGGGAGGGCCTGGCGAGCAGTACTTC. The rearrangement uses TRBV5-6 and TRBJ2-7, with 7 bases aligning to TRBD2. J was trimmed by 6 bases and V by 1 base; bases with no gene match: 7. CDR1 is SGHDT, CDR2 YYEEEE, per germline. The CDR3 spans 14 residues.